This T cell receptor beta chain was retrieved from a study of blood T cell repertoires in COVID-19. The overall study: Whether acute or convalescent, the COVID-19 samples came from the United States, Italy and Spain. T cells, B-cell-depleted T cells, or PBMCs provided the cDNA or gDNA that served as material.

Looked up from germline, CDR1 is MGHRA and CDR2 is YSYEKL. V was cut by 3 bases and J by 4 bases, with 8 bases left in between. This CDR3 has 13 residues. In the source study's methods: Amplification from reference gene primers served as the basis for estimated nucleated cell counts. The protocol was immunoSEQ multiplex PCR, while the TCRdb copy is restricted to in-frame clones and leaves out a portion. V, J and clone size were drawn from that table, and D and trimming were deduced from the DNA. The sample has about 180,000 clones, more than 70% seen once. The source is a man between 18 and 29 years old with active or convalescent COVID-19. Sequenced input: peripheral blood. The genes are TRBV4-1 and TRBJ2-3, with TRBD1 as a possible D gene (6 bases). CDR3 sequence reads: CASSQGAADTQYF. The CDR3 bases are TGCGCCAGCAGCCAGGGGGCGGCAGATACGCAGTATTTT.